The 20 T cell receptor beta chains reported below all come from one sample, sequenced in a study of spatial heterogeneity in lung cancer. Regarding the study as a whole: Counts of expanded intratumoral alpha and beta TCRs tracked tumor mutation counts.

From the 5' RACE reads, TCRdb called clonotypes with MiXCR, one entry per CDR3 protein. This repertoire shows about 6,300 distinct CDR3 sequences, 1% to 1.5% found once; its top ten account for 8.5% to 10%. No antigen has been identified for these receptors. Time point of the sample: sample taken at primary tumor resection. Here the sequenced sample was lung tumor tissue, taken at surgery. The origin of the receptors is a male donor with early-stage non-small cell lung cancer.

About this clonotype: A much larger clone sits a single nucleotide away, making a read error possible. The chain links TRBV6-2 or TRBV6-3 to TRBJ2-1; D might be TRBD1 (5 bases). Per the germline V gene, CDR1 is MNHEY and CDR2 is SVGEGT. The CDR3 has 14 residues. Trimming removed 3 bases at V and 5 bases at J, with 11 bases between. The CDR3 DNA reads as TGTGCCAGCAGTTATGGCCCACAGGACAATGAGCAGTTCTTC. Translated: CASSYGPQDNEQFF.

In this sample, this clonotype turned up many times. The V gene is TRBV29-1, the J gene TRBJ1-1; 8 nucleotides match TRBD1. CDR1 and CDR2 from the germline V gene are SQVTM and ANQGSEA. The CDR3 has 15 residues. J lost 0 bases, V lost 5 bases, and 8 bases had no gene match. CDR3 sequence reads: CSVPPRGLVNTEAFF. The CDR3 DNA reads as TGCAGCGTTCCTCCCAGGGGGCTGGTGAACACTGAAGCTTTCTTT. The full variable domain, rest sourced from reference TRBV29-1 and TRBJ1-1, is SAVISQKPSRDICQRGTSLTIQCQVDSQVTMMFWYRQQPGQSLTLIATANQGSEATYESGFVIDKFPISRPNLTFSTLTVSNMSPEDSSIYLCSVPPRGLVNTEAFFGQGTRLTVV.

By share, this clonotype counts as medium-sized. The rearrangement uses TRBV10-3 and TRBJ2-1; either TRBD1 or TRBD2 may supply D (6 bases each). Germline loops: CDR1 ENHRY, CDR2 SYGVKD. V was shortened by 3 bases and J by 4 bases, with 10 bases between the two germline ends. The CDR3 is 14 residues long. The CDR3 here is CAISEGGRYNEQFF. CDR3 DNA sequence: TGTGCCATCAGTGAAGGGGGGAGGTACAATGAGCAGTTCTTC.

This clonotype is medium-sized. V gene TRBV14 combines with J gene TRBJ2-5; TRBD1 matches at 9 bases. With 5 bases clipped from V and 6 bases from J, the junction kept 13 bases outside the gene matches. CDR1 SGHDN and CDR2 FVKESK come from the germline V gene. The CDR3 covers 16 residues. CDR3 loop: CASSFTQGQGQKTQYF. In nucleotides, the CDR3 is TGTGCCAGCAGCTTCACGCAAGGACAGGGGCAGAAGACCCAGTACTTC.

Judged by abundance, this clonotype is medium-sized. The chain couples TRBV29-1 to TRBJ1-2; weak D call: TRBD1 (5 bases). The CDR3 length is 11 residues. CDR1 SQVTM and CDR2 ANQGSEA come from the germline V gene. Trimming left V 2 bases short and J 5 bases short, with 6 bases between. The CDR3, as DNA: TGCAGCGTTGAATGGGGGTATGGCTACACCTTC. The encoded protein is CSVEWGYGYTF.

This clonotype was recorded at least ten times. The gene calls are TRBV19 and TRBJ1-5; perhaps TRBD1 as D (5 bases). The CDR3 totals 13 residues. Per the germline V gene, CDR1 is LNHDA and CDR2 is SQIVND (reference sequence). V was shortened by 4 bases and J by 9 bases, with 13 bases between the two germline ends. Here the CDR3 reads CASSKAGSRPQHF. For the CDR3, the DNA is TGTGCCAGTAGTAAGGCAGGGTCACGGCCCCAGCATTTT.

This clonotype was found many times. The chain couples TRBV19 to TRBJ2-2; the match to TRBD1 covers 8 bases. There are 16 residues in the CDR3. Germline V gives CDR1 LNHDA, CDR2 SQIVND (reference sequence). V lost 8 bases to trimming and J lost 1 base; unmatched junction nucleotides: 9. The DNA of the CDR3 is TGTGCCAGTGGACAGGGATCGCCCAAGAACACCGGGGAGCTGTTTTTT. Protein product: CASGQGSPKNTGELFF.

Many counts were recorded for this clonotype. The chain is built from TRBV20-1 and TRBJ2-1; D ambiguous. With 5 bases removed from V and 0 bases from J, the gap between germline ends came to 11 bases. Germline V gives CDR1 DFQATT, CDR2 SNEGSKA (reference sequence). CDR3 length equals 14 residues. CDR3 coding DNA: TGCAGTGCTCGAGTAATAATCTCCTACAATGAGCAGTTCTTC. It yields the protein CSARVIISYNEQFF.

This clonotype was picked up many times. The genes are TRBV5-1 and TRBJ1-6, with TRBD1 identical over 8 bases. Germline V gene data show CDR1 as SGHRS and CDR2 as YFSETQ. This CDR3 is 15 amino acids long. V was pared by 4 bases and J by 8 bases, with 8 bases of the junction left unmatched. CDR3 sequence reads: CASSPRQGLDSPLHF. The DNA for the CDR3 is TGCGCCAGCAGCCCTAGACAGGGGCTGGATTCACCCCTCCACTTT.

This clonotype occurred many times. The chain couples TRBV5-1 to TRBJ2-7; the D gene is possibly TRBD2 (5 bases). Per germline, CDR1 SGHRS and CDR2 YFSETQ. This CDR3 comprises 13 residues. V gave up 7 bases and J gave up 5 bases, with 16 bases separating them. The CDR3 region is CASGEGWFDEQYF. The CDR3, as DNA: TGCGCCAGCGGAGAGGGATGGTTCGACGAGCAGTACTTC.

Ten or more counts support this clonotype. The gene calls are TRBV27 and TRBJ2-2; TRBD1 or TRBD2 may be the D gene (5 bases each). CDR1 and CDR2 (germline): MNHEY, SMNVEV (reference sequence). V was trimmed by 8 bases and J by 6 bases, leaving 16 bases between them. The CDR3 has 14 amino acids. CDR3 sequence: CASRGPGKAGELFF. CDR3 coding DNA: TGTGCCAGCCGGGGACCAGGGAAGGCCGGGGAGCTGTTTTTT.

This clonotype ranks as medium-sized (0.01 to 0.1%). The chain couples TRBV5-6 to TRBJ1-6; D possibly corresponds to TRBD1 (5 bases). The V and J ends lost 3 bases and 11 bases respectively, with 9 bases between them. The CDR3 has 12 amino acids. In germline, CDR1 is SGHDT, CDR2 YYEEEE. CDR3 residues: CASSSGFTPLHF. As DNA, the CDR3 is TGTGCCAGCAGCTCAGGGTTTACACCCCTCCACTTT.

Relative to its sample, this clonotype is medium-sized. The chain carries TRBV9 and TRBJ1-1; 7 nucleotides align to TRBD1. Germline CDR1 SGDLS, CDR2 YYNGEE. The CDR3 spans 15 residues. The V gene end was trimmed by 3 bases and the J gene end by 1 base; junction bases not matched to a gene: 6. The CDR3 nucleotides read TGTGCCAGCAGCGACTATACAGGGGAGAACACTGAAGCTTTCTTT. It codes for CASSDYTGENTEAFF. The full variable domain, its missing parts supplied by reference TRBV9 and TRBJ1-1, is DSGVTQTPKHLITATGQRVTLRCSPRSGDLSVYWYQQSLDQGLQFLIQYYNGEERAKGNILERFSAQQFPDLHSELNLSSLELGDSALYFCASSDYTGENTEAFFGQGTRLTVV.

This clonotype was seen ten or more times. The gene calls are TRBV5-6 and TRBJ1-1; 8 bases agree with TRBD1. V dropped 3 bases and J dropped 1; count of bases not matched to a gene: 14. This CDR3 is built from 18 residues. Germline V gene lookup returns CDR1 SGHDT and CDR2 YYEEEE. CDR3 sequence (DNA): TGTGCCAGCAGCTCCTACAGGGGGGAAGGACTAAGGAACACTGAAGCTTTCTTT. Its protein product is CASSSYRGEGLRNTEAFF.

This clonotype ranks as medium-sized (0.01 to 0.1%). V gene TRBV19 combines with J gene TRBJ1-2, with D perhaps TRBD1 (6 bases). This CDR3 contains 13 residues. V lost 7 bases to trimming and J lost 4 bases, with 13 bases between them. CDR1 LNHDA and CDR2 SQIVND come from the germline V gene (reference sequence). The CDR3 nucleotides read TGTGCCAGTACCCTGGGACACTCCTATGGCTACACCTTC. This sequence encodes CASTLGHSYGYTF.

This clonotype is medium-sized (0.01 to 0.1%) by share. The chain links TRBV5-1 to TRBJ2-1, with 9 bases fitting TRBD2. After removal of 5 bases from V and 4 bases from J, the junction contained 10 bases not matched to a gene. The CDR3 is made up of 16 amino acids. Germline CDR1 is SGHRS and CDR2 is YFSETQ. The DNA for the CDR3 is TGCGCCAGCAGGGCCGAGGCTAGCGGGGTATACAATGAGCAGTTCTTC. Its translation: CASRAEASGVYNEQFF. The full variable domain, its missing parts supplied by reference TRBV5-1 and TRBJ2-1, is KAGVTQTPRYLIKTRGQQVTLSCSPISGHRSVSWYQQTPGQGLQFLFEYFSETQRNKGNFPGRFSGRQFSNSRSEMNVSTLELGDSALYLCASRAEASGVYNEQFFGPGTRLTVL.

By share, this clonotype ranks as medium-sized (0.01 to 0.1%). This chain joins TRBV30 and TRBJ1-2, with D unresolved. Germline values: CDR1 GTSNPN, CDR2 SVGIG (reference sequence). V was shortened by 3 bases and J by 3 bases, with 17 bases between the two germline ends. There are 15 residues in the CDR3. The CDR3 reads CAWRPPWGFDYGYTF. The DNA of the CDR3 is TGTGCCTGGAGGCCTCCATGGGGTTTTGACTATGGCTACACCTTC.

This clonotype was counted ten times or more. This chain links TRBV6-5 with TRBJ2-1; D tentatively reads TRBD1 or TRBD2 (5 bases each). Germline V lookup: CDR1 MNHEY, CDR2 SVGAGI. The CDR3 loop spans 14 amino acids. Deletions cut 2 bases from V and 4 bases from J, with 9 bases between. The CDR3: CASSYGGNYNEQFF. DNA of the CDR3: TGTGCCAGCAGTTACGGGGGAAATTACAATGAGCAGTTCTTC.

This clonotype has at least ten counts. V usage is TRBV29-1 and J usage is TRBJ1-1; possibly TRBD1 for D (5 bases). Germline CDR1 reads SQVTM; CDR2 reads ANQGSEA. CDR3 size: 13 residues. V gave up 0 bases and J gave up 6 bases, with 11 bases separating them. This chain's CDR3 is CSVEDSDSPEAFF. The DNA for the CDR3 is TGCAGCGTTGAAGATTCTGACAGTCCTGAAGCTTTCTTT.

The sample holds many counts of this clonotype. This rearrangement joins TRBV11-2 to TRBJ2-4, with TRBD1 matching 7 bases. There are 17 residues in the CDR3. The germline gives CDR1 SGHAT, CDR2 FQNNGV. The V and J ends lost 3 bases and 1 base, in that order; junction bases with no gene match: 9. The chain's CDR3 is CASSLTQGVTAKNIQYF. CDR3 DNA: TGTGCCAGCAGCTTGACTCAGGGGGTGACGGCCAAAAACATTCAGTACTTC. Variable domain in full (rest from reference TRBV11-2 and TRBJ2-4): EAGVAQSPRYKIIEKRQSVAFWCNPISGHATLYWYQQILGQGPKLLIQFQNNGVVDDSQLPKDRFSAERLKGVDSTLKIQPAKLEDSAVYLCASSLTQGVTAKNIQYFGAGTRLSVL.